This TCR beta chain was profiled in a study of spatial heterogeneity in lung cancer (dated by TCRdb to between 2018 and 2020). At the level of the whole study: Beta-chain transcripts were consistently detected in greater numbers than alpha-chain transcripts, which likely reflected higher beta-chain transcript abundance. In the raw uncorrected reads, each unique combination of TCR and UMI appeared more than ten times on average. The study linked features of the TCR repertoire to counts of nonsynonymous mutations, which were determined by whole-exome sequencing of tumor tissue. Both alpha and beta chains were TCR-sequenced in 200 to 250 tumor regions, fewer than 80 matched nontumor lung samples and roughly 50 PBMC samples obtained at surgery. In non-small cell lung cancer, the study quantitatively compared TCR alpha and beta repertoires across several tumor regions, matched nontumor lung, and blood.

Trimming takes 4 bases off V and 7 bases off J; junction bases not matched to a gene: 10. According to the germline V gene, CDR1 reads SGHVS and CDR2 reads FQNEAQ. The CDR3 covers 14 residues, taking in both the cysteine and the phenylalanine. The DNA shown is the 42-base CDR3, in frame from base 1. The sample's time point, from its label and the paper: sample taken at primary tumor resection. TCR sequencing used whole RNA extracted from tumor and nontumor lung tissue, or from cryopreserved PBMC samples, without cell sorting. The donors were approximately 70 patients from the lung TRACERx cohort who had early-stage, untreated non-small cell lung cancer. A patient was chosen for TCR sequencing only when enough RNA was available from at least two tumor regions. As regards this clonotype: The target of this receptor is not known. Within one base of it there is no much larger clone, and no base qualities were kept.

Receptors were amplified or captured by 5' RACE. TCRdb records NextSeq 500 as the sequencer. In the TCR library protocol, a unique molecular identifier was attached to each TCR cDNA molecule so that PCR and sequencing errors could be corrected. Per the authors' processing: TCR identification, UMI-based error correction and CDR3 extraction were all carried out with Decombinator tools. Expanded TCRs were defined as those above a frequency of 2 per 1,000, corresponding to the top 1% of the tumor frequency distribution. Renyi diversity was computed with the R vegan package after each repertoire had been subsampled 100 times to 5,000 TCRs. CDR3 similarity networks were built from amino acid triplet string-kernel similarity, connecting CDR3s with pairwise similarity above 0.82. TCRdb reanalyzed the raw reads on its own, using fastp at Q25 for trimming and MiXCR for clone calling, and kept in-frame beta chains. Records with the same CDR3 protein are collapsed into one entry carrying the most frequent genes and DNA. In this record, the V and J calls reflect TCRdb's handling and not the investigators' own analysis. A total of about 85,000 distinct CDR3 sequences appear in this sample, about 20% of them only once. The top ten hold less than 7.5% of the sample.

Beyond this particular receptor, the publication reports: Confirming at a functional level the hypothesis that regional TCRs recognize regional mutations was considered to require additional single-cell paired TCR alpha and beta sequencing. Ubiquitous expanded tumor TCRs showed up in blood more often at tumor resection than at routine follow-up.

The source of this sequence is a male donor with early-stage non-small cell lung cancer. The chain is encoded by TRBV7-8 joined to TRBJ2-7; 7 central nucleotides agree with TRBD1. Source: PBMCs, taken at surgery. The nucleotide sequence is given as TGTGCCAGCAGCTCTTGGGACCCAGGGGGAGAGCAGTACTTC. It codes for CASSSWDPGGEQYF.